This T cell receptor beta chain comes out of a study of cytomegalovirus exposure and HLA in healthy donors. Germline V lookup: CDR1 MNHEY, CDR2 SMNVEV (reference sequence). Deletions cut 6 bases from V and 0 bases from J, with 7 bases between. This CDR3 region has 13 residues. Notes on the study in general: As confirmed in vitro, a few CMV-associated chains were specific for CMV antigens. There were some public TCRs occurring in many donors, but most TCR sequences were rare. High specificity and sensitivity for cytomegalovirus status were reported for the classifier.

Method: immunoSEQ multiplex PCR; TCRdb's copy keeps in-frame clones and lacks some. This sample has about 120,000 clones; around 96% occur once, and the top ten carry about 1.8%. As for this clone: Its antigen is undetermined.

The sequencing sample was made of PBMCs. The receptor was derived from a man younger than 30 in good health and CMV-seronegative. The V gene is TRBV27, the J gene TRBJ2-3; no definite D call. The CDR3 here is CASSLSSTDTQYF. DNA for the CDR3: TGTGCCAGCAGCCTCTCTAGCACAGATACGCAGTATTTT.